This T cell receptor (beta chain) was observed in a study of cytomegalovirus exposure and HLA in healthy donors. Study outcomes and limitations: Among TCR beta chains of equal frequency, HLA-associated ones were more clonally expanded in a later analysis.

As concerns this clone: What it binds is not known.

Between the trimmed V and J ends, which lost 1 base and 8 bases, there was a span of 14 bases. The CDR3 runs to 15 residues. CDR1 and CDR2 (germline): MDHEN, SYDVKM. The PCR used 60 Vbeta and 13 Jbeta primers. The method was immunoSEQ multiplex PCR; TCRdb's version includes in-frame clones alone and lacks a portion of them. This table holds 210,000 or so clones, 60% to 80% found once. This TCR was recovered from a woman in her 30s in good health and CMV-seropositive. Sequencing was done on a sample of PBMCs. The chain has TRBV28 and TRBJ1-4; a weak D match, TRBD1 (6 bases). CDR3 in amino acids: CASSLSVQGGEKLFF. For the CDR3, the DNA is TGTGCCAGCAGTTTATCGGTTCAAGGGGGAGAAAAACTGTTTTTT.